The present T cell receptor (beta chain) was sequenced within a study of blood T cell repertoires in COVID-19. Trimming removed 10 bases from V and 7 bases from J, with 20 bases in between. The CDR3 covers 13 residues. Germline V gene lookup returns CDR1 MDHEN and CDR2 SYDVKM. Only in-frame clones appear in the TCRdb table, and some are missing; sequencing was by immunoSEQ multiplex PCR. The sample contains 150,000 to 200,000 clones, 82% of which appear only once. The clonotype originates from a woman in her fifties or sixties with acute COVID-19. The gene calls are TRBV28 and TRBJ2-7; D may be TRBD1 (7 bases). The sequencing sample was made of PBMCs or T cells enriched from blood (not recorded which). The CDR3 protein is CATEGGTDGEQYF. DNA for the CDR3: TGTGCCACCGAAGGAGGGACAGACGGAGAGCAGTACTTC.